This T cell receptor beta chain was observed in a study of cytomegalovirus exposure and HLA in healthy donors. CDR3 length: 13 amino acids. Germline V lookup: CDR1 SQVTM, CDR2 ANQGSEA. This PCR relied on a set of 60 Vbeta primers and 13 Jbeta primers. Sequenced by immunoSEQ multiplex PCR; TCRdb stores in-frame clones only, minus some. The table lists about 98,000 clones, around four fifths of them singletons, with around 3.6% in the top ten. The sample comprised PBMCs. The sequence was obtained from a female donor in good health and CMV-seropositive. V is TRBV29-1 and J is TRBJ2-1; TRBD1 agrees at 7 bases. The CDR3 bases are TGCAGTGGAGGTCAAAGGGGGCACAATGAGCAGTTCTTC. Protein product: CSGGQRGHNEQFF.